The TCR beta chain under discussion was sequenced for a study of T cell repertoires in cytomegalovirus infection. Looking at the study overall: The authors used CMV epitopes that were HLA-C-restricted (recently identified) and HLA-B-restricted (well studied).

Each CDR3 protein is one row after TCRdb ran MiXCR on the reads. The table records about a million distinct CDR3 sequences, less than 40% of them present only once. The study's findings and limits: CMV carriers with the relevant HLA were identified by cumulative public TCR beta family frequency. In two of eight donors, the top clonotype was HLA-C-restricted CMV-specific.

V gave up 1 base and J gave up 4 bases, with 18 bases separating them. Looked up from germline, CDR1 is MGHRA and CDR2 is YSYEKL. The CDR3 has 17 amino acids. About this clonotype: As yet, its antigen is unknown.

This clonotype was sampled from a human donor in good health (CMV status not recorded). Some clones in this sample may be carry-over from other donors' samples. The chain combines TRBV4-1 with TRBJ2-3; the D call may be TRBD1 or TRBD2 (5 bases each). The sequencing here drew on cultured CD8+ T cells from PBMCs, taken from culture after CMV antigen stimulation. The CDR3 reads CASSQGLGIGTADTQYF. DNA for the CDR3: TGCGCCAGCAGCCAAGGGTTGGGGATTGGGACCGCAGATACGCAGTATTTT.